Shown below are 27 T cell receptor beta chains from a single sample sequenced in a study of shared clonotypes between healthy human individuals. The data were produced by immunoSEQ multiplex PCR, yet TCRdb's version contains in-frame clones alone and is incomplete. This table holds some 2,000,000 clones, roughly 94% found once. Material for sequencing was naive CD4+ T cells sorted from blood. Documented subset: CD45RA+ positively selected. Receptor source: a man between 18 and 35 years old in good health.

V is TRBV28 and J is TRBJ2-7, with 11 positions matching TRBD1. The CDR3 has 15 amino acids. Trimming took 5 bases from V and 4 from J; bases not matched to a gene: 7. Germline CDR1 MDHEN, CDR2 SYDVKM. CDR3 nucleotides: TGTGCCAGCAGTCAATCCGGGACAGGGGGATACGAGCAGTACTTC. Its protein product is CASSQSGTGGYEQYF.

This chain links TRBV5-1 with TRBJ2-7; D is undetermined. The CDR3 runs 14 residues. Germline V gene lookup returns CDR1 SGHRS and CDR2 YFSETQ. The ends were cut back, 2 bases at V and 6 bases at J, with 15 bases in the middle. The CDR3 region is CASSFAGLPFEQYF. CDR3 DNA sequence: TGCGCCAGCAGCTTCGCCGGGCTGCCCTTCGAGCAGTACTTC.

CDR3 loop: CASRPGDSQNTIYF. The CDR3, as DNA: TGTGCCAGCAGACCCGGGGACAGTCAGAACACCATATATTTT. The chain has TRBV28 and TRBJ1-3, with TRBD1 matching over 7 bases. The CDR3 loop spans 14 amino acids. Germline lookup yields CDR1 MDHEN and CDR2 SYDVKM. V gave up 6 bases and J gave up 7 bases; unmatched junction bases: 9.

The chain is built from TRBV7-2 and TRBJ2-4, with D unclear. Trimming removed 1 base from V and 6 bases from J, with 13 bases in between. Germline V gene data show CDR1 as SGHTA and CDR2 as FQGNSA. This CDR3 spans 15 amino acids. DNA of the CDR3: TGTGCCAGCAGCTTAGAGCTCGGGCGACCAAACATTCAGTACTTC. Translation: CASSLELGRPNIQYF.

This rearrangement joins TRBV5-1 to TRBJ2-1; 7 nucleotides match TRBD2. This CDR3 region has 17 residues. V gave up 0 bases and J gave up 9 bases; unmatched junction bases: 15. Germline-derived CDR1 and CDR2 are SGHRS and YFSETQ. As DNA, the CDR3 is TGCGCCAGCAGCTTGGGTTGGGGCGGACTAGTCCCTCCTGAGCAGTTCTTC. Translating gives CASSLGWGGLVPPEQFF.

The rearrangement links TRBV9 to TRBJ2-3; the D gene is possibly TRBD2 (6 bases). This CDR3 contains 17 residues. The germline V and J ends were trimmed by 0 bases and 6 bases, with 20 bases remaining between them. Looked up from germline, CDR1 is SGDLS and CDR2 is YYNGEE. CDR3 in amino acids: CASSVGIRGLEEDTQYF. DNA for the CDR3: TGTGCCAGCAGCGTAGGAATAAGGGGACTTGAAGAGGATACGCAGTATTTT.

This chain links TRBV11-2 with TRBJ2-5, with TRBD2 matching over 8 bases. This CDR3 comprises 16 residues. The germline V gene encodes CDR1 SGHAT and CDR2 FQNNGV. Trimming cost V 1 base and J 3 bases; bases outside gene matches: 7. CDR3 nucleotides: TGTGCCAGCAGCTTAGCCAGCACGGGGGGGAAAGAGACCCAGTACTTC. Protein product: CASSLASTGGKETQYF.

The CDR3 reads CASASHRVLEEGNTIYF. CDR3 in DNA: TGTGCCAGCGCATCCCACCGAGTTCTTGAAGAGGGAAACACCATATATTTT. The chain recombines TRBV11-2 with TRBJ1-3; D not certain. CDR3 length equals 17 residues. Germline CDR1 reads SGHAT; CDR2 reads FQNNGV. V dropped 8 bases and J dropped 4 bases, with 24 bases sitting between them. The variable domain in full, with the rest retrieved from reference TRBV11-2 and TRBJ1-3, is EAGVAQSPRYKIIEKRQSVAFWCNPISGHATLYWYQQILGQGPKLLIQFQNNGVVDDSQLPKDRFSAERLKGVDSTLKIQPAKLEDSAVYLCASASHRVLEEGNTIYFGEGSWLTVV.

This clone turned up a few times. The chain links TRBV30 to TRBJ1-5; D is uncertain. V was cut by 5 bases and J by 3 bases, with 11 bases left in between. This CDR3 has 13 residues. Germline assignment: CDR1 GTSNPN and CDR2 SVGIG (reference sequence). Here the CDR3 DNA reads TGTGCCTGGGGGTACGGGGACAATCAGCCCCAGCATTTT. Encoded protein: CAWGYGDNQPQHF.

The genes are TRBV5-6 and TRBJ1-1; 7 bases are a match to TRBD1. The CDR3 loop spans 17 amino acids. J lost 0 bases, V lost 0 bases, and 8 bases had no gene match. Germline CDR1 is SGHDT and CDR2 is YYEEEE. CDR3 sequence: CASSLVETGYVNTEAFF. Here the CDR3 DNA reads TGTGCCAGCAGCTTGGTGGAGACAGGGTATGTGAACACTGAAGCTTTCTTT.

The chain recombines TRBV5-1 with TRBJ2-1, with D possibly being TRBD2 (8 bases). The CDR3 runs to 13 residues. Germline CDR1 SGHRS, CDR2 YFSETQ. V was cut by 6 bases and J by 5 bases, with 12 bases left in between. The CDR3 loop is CASKRGTDNEQFF. CDR3 bases: TGCGCCAGCAAGCGGGGGACAGACAATGAGCAGTTCTTC.

The chain combines TRBV6-4 with TRBJ2-7; possibly TRBD1 or TRBD2 for D (6 bases each). V was trimmed by 3 bases and J by 0 bases, leaving 18 bases between them. Germline CDR1 and CDR2: MRHNA and SNTAGT. The CDR3 sequence is 17 residues long. The CDR3 DNA reads as TGTGCCAGCAGTGATCCCGGGGGCAGGCCCGTCTCCTACGAGCAGTACTTC. This translates into CASSDPGGRPVSYEQYF.

This clone was seen a handful of times. This chain joins TRBV28 and TRBJ1-5, with 7 bases matching TRBD1. Germline V gives CDR1 MDHEN, CDR2 SYDVKM. Trimming cost V 11 bases and J 9 bases; bases outside gene matches: 10. This CDR3 spans 12 amino acids. The DNA of the CDR3 is TGTGCCCATTCACAGGGGACTCGGCCCCAGCATTTT. This translates into CAHSQGTRPQHF.

The chain combines TRBV29-1 with TRBJ2-3, with a possible D match to TRBD1 (7 bases). Deletions cut 5 bases from V and 4 bases from J, with 22 bases between. The CDR3 runs to 16 residues. Per the germline V gene, CDR1 is SQVTM and CDR2 is ANQGSEA. CDR3: CSVSRTGGSWADTQYF. The CDR3 coding sequence is TGCAGCGTTTCTCGGACAGGAGGGAGTTGGGCAGATACGCAGTATTTT.

Concerning this clone itself: A read error is the likely source, as a far larger clone sits one nucleotide away. Other DNA sequences in this specimen translate into the identical CDR3. The rearrangement joins TRBV20-1 to TRBJ2-5; D gene ambiguous. Trimming took 6 bases from V and 3 from J, leaving 5 bases between them. From germline, CDR1 is DFQATT and CDR2 SNEGSKA (reference sequence). CDR3 size: 10 residues. In nucleotides, the CDR3 is TGCAGTGCCCTAAAAGAGACCCAGTACTTC. Protein sequence: CSALKETQYF.

The CDR3 DNA reads as TGCGCCAGCAGCTTGGAGTGGACAGGGGTCGTAAAGACCCAGTACTTC. It codes for CASSLEWTGVVKTQYF. The chain couples TRBV5-1 to TRBJ2-5, with TRBD1 matching 9 bases. With 0 bases clipped from V and 6 bases from J, the junction kept 9 bases outside the gene matches. CDR1 and CDR2 (germline): SGHRS, YFSETQ. This CDR3 spans 16 amino acids.

A word on this clone: The same CDR3 also results from other DNA sequences found in this sample. The J gene is TRBJ2-1, the V gene TRBV9; 10 nucleotides match TRBD2. The germline V gene encodes CDR1 SGDLS and CDR2 YYNGEE. The CDR3 is 15 amino acids. With 2 bases clipped from V and 2 bases from J, the junction kept 1 base outside the gene matches. The DNA for the CDR3 is TGTGCCAGCAGCGTTAGCGGGGGGACCTACAATGAGCAGTTCTTC. This codes for CASSVSGGTYNEQFF.

The chain carries TRBV4-1 and TRBJ1-1, with TRBD1 matching 10 bases. The J segment lost 3 bases and the V segment lost 3 bases, leaving 7 bases of the junction unmatched. The CDR3 sequence is 16 residues long. Per the germline V gene, CDR1 is MGHRA and CDR2 is YSYEKL. DNA for the CDR3: TGCGCCAGCAGCCAGACAGGGGGCTGGGAGGACACTGAAGCTTTCTTT. Protein sequence: CASSQTGGWEDTEAFF.

The genes are TRBV19 and TRBJ2-7, with a weak D call TRBD1 (6 bases). The CDR3 consists of 14 residues. V dropped 6 bases and J dropped 5 bases, with 17 bases sitting between them. Looked up from germline, CDR1 is LNHDA and CDR2 is SQIVND (reference sequence). This CDR3 is CASSSQGSRDEQYF. The CDR3 DNA sequence: TGTGCCAGTAGCAGTCAGGGGTCGCGCGACGAGCAGTACTTC.

The chain carries TRBV27 and TRBJ1-6; D is ambiguous. The CDR3 consists of 15 residues. Per the germline V gene, CDR1 is MNHEY and CDR2 is SMNVEV (reference sequence). Trimming cost V 0 bases and J 12 bases, with 15 bases left between them. CDR3 region: CASSLSWTAALPLHF. The CDR3 region has the DNA TGTGCCAGCAGTTTATCTTGGACTGCCGCCCTACCCCTCCACTTT.

The rearrangement links TRBV7-6 to TRBJ2-1; TRBD1 agrees at 10 bases. Losses at the gene ends were 5 bases for V and 8 bases for J; bases not matched to a gene: 12. Germline V gene lookup returns CDR1 SGHVS and CDR2 FNYEAQ. The CDR3 loop spans 16 amino acids. CDR3 protein: CASSPRTGGVFDEQFF. The CDR3 DNA reads TGTGCCAGCAGCCCCCGGACAGGGGGTGTCTTCGATGAGCAGTTCTTC.

The chain links TRBV6-5 to TRBJ2-5; a possible D gene is TRBD2 (6 bases). Trimming stripped 6 bases from V and 1 base from J, with 12 bases between. CDR3 length equals 14 residues. CDR1 is MNHEY, CDR2 SVGAGI, per germline. CDR3 residues: CASSGLALQETQYF. In DNA form, the CDR3 reads TGTGCCAGCAGCGGGCTAGCGCTCCAAGAGACCCAGTACTTC.

The rearrangement joins TRBV30 to TRBJ2-5; the D is unclear. The ends were cut back, 0 bases at V and 2 bases at J, with 13 bases in the middle. CDR3 length: 15 residues. Per germline, CDR1 GTSNPN and CDR2 SVGIG (reference sequence). CDR3 residues: CAWSVTARKQETQYF. The CDR3 nucleotides are TGTGCCTGGAGTGTAACGGCTAGAAAACAAGAGACCCAGTACTTC.

The chain combines TRBV6-5 with TRBJ1-2; D not resolved. The V end was cut by 7 bases, the J end by 8 bases, with 23 bases between. Germline CDR1 MNHEY, CDR2 SVGAGI. This CDR3 is 15 amino acids long. CDR3 in DNA: TGTGCCAGCAACGATTTCGGTCAACCGGCGAGAGGCTACACCTTC. It yields the protein CASNDFGQPARGYTF.

This clone was recorded only once. The gene calls are TRBV4-1 and TRBJ2-7; unclear D gene. The V gene lost 2 bases and the J gene lost 7 bases, with 12 bases spanning the gap. CDR1 and CDR2 (germline): MGHRA, YSYEKL. The CDR3 covers 13 residues. CDR3 loop: CASSQLVFGEQYF. The CDR3 nucleotides read TGCGCCAGCAGCCAATTAGTGTTCGGTGAGCAGTACTTC.

The CDR3: CASSHGAHYGYTF. The CDR3 nucleotides read TGTGCCAGCAGCCACGGGGCCCACTATGGCTACACCTTC. The chain carries TRBV14 and TRBJ1-2; the D gene is possibly TRBD1 (5 bases). CDR1 SGHDN and CDR2 FVKESK come from the germline V gene. The V gene lost 3 bases and the J gene lost 3 bases, with 8 bases spanning the gap. The CDR3 covers 13 residues.

The gene calls are TRBV6-1 and TRBJ2-5; D remains unclear. Trimming stripped 8 bases from V and 1 base from J, with 8 bases between. The CDR3 totals 12 residues. Germline lookup yields CDR1 MNHNS and CDR2 SASEGT. The CDR3 DNA reads TGTGCCAGCCGAAGGCCCCAAGAGACCCAGTACTTC. It is translated as CASRRPQETQYF.